This T cell receptor (beta chain) was recovered during a study of long-term antiretroviral therapy in people with HIV. Findings and limits, study-wide: Viral resistance, ART adherence and therapy changes all lacked available data.

At survey level, the immunoSEQ assay was run in its v3.0 version. Sequencing was performed with immunoSEQ multiplex PCR; in TCRdb, only in-frame clones are kept and a portion is missing. Of about 9,000 clones listed, less than 90% were seen once; the top ten hold around a tenth. Germline CDR1 and CDR2: SGHDT and YYEEEE. V was shortened by 0 bases and J by 3 bases, with 9 bases between the two germline ends. This CDR3 has 14 amino acids. Details on this clone: What it recognizes is unknown.

The sequence was collected from a man aged 25 to 40 with HIV. V usage is TRBV5-6 and J usage is TRBJ1-2; no reliable D call. Sample: unsorted PBMCs, taken 0.3 years before starting antiretroviral therapy. CDR3 nucleotide sequence: TGTGCCAGCAGCTTGGGGATTGGGGACTATGGCTACACCTTC. Residues: CASSLGIGDYGYTF.